What follows is one T cell receptor beta chain and its context. This clone was observed a few times. The target of this receptor is not known. One base away there is no much larger clone; base qualities are not given. This specimen comes from a study of beta chain features in type 1 diabetes (dated by TCRdb to the late 2010s). As for the study more broadly: Patients and healthy donors did not differ in mean age, gender distribution, total cell number or subset yield. A total of 85 million to 140 million sorted cells were examined across all samples, and a strong correlation was observed between cell number per subset and RNA yield. In the study, recently diagnosed type 1 diabetes patients and matched healthy donors were compared on the TCRB repertoires of their sorted circulating CD4+ T cell subsets. Regulatory and stem cell-like memory subsets were obtained from only 8 patients and roughly 8 healthy donors, while naive and central memory subsets were obtained from all 30 or so donors. Study-level results and caveats: Sequencing cDNA rather than genomic DNA could over-represent highly expressing activated cells, although activation and CD3 levels did not differ between groups. Type 1 diabetes patients showed a moderate but significant shortening of TCRB CDR3 length in all four CD4+ subsets. Shorter templates might have been favored by PCR, but patient and control samples were amplified and corrected together, so both groups would have been affected equally by any skew. Because small numbers of individuals were included in the HLA sub-analyses, any influence of HLA type on TCRB rearrangement was left unresolved. At VDJ recombination sites, type 1 diabetes patients had fewer insertions and more deleted nucleotides, which implies abnormalities in thymic rearrangement. The naive, central memory and regulatory TCRB repertoires appeared to resemble one another more closely among patients than among healthy donors.

Sequences ENHRY (CDR1) and SYGVKD (CDR2) are obtained from the germline V gene. Reading from cysteine to phenylalanine, the CDR3 counts 14 amino acids. The sequence is cut down to CDR3 DNA, 42 bases in frame from base 1. V is clipped by 6 bases and J by 5 bases, and the sequence between their germline boundaries is 17 bases long. The entire isolated RNA was reverse transcribed using the High Capacity cDNA Reverse Transcription Kit, and thus expressed TCRB transcripts were sequenced. Deep immunoSEQ sequencing was applied to naive, central memory and regulatory T cell samples, giving an average of roughly 3.5 million total reads per sample. Sorted cells were lysed in RLT buffer and RNA was extracted with DNase-treated RNeasy Micro or Mini kits, depending on cell number. To prevent cross-contamination, every cell subset was processed on its own, while patient and healthy donor samples were processed together. The immunoSEQ multiplex PCR was used to amplify TCRB sequences from cDNA, yielding 87-bp fragments that span the CDR3 region. Sequencing of the amplicons was performed on the Illumina HiSeq platform. On the study's bioinformatics: Synthetic template baselines were used to correct PCR bias computationally, reads within Hamming distance 2 were collapsed, and singletons that could not be merged were discarded. Reads were aligned against IMGT so that V, D and J genes, CDR3 length and insertions or deletions at six rearrangement sites could be assigned. Within each subset, clonotype counts were normalized to sorted cell number, after which true diversity and Gini coefficients were computed with the tcR R package. The overlap coefficient, calculated on TCRB nucleotide sequences, was used to measure repertoire sharing. Out-of-frame TCRB sequences from naive cells were analyzed as a proxy for the pre-selection repertoire. As stored in TCRdb, this immuneACCESS dataset retains in-frame rearrangements with V and J assigned. A fraction of the clones does not appear; measured against another copy, unresolved V genes explain less than half of the discrepancy, and the remainder lacks a known reason. The V and J calls and clone size are taken from that table; D and trimming were inferred from the DNA. Counted in this sample were 310,000 or so clones; roughly 15% of them appeared once. Clones ranked in the top ten supply less than 0.02% of the sample.

Each donor gave one peripheral blood draw, averaging around 120 mL, which was collected into heparinised tubes. A BD FACSAria II and a panel including CD45RO, CCR7, CD25, CD127, CD95 and CD27 were used to sort naive, central memory, regulatory and stem cell-like memory CD4+ T cells. Every sorted population had a purity above 95%. PBMCs were isolated immediately by Lymphoprep density gradient centrifugation and stained directly without culture. To minimize batch effects, samples were stained and sorted in pairs, one healthy donor with one patient per experiment. The rearrangement combines TRBV10-3 with TRBJ2-7; TRBD2 might be the D gene, on 6 matching bases. Sequences were obtained from naive CD4+ T cells from blood. In light of the paper, this sample's cell subset or site label describes: true naive CD4+ T cells. The receptor was derived from a man aged 18 to 29 with type 1 diabetes. Here is the DNA: TGTGCCATCAGCAGACTAGTGACAGCCCACGAGCAGTACTTC. Translated, this gives CAISRLVTAHEQYF.